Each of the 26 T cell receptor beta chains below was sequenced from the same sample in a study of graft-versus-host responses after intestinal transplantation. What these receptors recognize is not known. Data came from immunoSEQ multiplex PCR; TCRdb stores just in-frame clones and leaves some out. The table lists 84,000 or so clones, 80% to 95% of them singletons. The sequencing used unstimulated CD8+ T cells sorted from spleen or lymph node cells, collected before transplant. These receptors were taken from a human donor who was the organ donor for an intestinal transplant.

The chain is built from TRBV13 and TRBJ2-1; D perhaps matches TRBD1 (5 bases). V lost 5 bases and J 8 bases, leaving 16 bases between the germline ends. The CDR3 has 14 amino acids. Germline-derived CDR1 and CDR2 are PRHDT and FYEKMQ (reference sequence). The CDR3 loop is CASSGNQGFYEQFF. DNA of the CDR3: TGTGCCAGCAGCGGAAACCAGGGTTTCTATGAGCAGTTCTTC. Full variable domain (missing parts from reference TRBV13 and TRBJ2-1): AAGVIQSPRHLIKEKRETATLKCYPIPRHDTVYWYQQGPGQDPQFLISFYEKMQSDKGSIPDRFSAQQFSDYHSELNMSSLELGDSALYFCASSGNQGFYEQFFGPGTRLTVL.

The CDR3: CASRIGNTEAFF. The DNA for the CDR3 is TGTGCCAGTAGGATCGGTAACACTGAAGCTTTCTTT. This sequence joins TRBV19 and TRBJ1-1; D remains unclear. The V gene lost 6 bases and the J gene lost 2 bases, with 7 bases spanning the gap. The CDR3 sequence is 12 residues long. Germline V gives CDR1 LNHDA, CDR2 SQIVND (reference sequence).

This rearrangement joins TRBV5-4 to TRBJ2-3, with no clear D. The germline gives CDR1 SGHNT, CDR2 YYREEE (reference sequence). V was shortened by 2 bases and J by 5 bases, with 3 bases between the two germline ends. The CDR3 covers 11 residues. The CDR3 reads CASSFLDTQYF. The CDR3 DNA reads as TGTGCCAGCAGCTTCTTAGATACGCAGTATTTT.

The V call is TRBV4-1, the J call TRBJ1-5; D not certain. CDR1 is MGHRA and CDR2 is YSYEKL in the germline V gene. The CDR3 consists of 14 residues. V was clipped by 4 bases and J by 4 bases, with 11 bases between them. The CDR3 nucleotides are TGCGCCAGCAGCCTCAACACGGAGAATCAGCCCCAGCATTTT. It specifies CASSLNTENQPQHF.

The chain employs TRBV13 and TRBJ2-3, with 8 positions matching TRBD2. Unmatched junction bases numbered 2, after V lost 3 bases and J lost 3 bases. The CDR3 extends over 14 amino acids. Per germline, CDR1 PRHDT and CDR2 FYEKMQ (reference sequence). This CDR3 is CASSFGGATDTQYF. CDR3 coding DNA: TGTGCCAGCAGCTTCGGGGGGGCAACAGATACGCAGTATTTT.

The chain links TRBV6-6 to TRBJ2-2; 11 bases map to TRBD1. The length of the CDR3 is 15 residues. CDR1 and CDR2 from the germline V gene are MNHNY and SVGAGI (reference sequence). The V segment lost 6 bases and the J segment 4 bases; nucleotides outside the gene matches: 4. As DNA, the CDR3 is TGTGCCAGCAGCTTTGGGACAGGGGGCACCGGGGAGCTGTTTTTT. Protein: CASSFGTGGTGELFF.

In DNA, the CDR3 is TGTGCCAGCAGCGGGGTACCGGGACTAGCGTCCAATGAGCAGTTCTTC. Amino acid sequence: CASSGVPGLASNEQFF. The chain is built from TRBV5-8 and TRBJ2-1, with 10 bases identical to TRBD2. The ends lost 4 bases at V and 6 bases at J; junction bases unmatched: 10. CDR3 size: 16 residues. Germline V gives CDR1 SGHTS, CDR2 YDEGEE.

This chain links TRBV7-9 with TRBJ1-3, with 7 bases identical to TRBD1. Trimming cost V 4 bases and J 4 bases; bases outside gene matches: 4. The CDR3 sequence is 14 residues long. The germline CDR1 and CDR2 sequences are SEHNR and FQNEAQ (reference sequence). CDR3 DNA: TGTGCCAGCAGCTCACAGGGGAAAGGAAACACCATATATTTT. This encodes CASSSQGKGNTIYF.

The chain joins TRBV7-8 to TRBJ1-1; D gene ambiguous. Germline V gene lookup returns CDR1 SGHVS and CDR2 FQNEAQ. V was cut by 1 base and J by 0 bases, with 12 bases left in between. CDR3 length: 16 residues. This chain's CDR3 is CASSLGPGFMNTEAFF. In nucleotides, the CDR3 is TGTGCCAGCAGCTTAGGGCCCGGGTTCATGAACACTGAAGCTTTCTTT.

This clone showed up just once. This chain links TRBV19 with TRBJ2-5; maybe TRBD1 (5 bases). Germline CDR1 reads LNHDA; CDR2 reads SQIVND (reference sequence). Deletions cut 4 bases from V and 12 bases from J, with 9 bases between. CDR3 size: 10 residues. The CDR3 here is CASSNGQKYF. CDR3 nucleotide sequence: TGTGCCAGTAGTAACGGACAAAAGTACTTC.

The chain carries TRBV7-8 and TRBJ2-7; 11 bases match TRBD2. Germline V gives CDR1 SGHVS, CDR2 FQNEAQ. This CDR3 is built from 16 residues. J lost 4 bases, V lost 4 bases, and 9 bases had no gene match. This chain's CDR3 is CASSSNRPSGRYEQYF. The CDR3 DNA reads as TGTGCCAGCAGCTCTAACCGGCCTAGCGGGAGGTACGAGCAGTACTTC.

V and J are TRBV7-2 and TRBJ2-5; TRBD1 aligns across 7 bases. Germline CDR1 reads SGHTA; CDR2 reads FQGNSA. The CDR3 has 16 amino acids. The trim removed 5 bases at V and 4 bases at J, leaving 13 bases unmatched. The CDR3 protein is CASSPHPTGRRETQYF. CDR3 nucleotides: TGTGCCAGCAGCCCACACCCGACAGGGCGGCGAGAGACCCAGTACTTC.

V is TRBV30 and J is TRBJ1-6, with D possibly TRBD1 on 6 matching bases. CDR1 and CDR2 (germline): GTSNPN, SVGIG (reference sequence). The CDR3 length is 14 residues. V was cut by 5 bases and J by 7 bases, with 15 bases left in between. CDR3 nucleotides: TGTGCCTGGGGGACGGACAGAGAGAATTCACCCCTCCACTTT. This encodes CAWGTDRENSPLHF.

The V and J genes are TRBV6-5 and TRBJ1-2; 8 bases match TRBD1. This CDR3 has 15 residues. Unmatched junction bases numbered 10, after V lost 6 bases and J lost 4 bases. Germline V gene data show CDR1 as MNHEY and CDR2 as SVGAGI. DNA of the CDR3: TGTGCCAGCAGCCCCCGGACAGGGAGGGGCTATGGCTACACCTTC. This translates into CASSPRTGRGYGYTF.

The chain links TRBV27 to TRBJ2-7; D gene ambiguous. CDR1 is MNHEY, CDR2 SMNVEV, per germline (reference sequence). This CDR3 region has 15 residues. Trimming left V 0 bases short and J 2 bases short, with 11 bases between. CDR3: CASSLSASSTYEQYF. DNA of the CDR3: TGTGCCAGCAGTTTATCGGCTAGTTCGACCTACGAGCAGTACTTC.

CDR3 protein: CASSQDKLGRETQYF. The CDR3 DNA reads TGCGCCAGCAGCCAAGATAAACTCGGGAGGGAGACCCAGTACTTC. V and J are TRBV4-3 and TRBJ2-5; 7 bases map to TRBD2. V lost 0 bases to trimming and J lost 5 bases; unmatched junction nucleotides: 6. Germline CDR1 LGHNA, CDR2 YSLEER. CDR3 length: 15 amino acids.

CDR3 nucleotides: TGTGCCAGCAGCTTGAAATTCTCCCTTTATGGCTACACCTTC. Its protein is CASSLKFSLYGYTF. The chain employs TRBV5-4 and TRBJ1-2; D gene uncertain. V was shortened by 1 base and J by 5 bases, with 12 bases between the two germline ends. Germline V gene data show CDR1 as SGHNT and CDR2 as YYREEE (reference sequence). This CDR3 is built from 14 residues.

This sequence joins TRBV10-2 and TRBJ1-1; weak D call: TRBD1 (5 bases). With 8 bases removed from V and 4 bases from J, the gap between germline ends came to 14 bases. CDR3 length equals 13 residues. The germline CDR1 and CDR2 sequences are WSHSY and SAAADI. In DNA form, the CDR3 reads TGCGCCAGCGGGGGGGGGATCGGCACTGAAGCTTTCTTT. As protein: CASGGGIGTEAFF.

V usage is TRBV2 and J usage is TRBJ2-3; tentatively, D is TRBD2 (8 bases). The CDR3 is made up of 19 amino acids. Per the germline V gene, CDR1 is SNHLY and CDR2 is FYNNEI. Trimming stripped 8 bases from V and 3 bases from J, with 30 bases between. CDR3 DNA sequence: TGTGCCAGCGCAGGGGGGACTAGTAGTCTTCGGTTTAAGACAGATACGCAGTATTTT. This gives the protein CASAGGTSSLRFKTDTQYF.

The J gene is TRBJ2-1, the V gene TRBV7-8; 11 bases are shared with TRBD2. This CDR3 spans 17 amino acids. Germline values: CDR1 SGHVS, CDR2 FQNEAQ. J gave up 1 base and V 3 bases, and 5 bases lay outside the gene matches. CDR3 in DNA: TGTGCCAGCAGCTTCGGTTTAGCGGGAGGGTCCTACAATGAGCAGTTCTTC. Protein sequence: CASSFGLAGGSYNEQFF.

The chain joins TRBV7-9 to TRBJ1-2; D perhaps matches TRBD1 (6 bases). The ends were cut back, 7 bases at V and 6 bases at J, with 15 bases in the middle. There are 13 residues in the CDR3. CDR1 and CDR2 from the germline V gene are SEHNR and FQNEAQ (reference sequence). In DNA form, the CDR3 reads TGTGCCAGCACAGGGGCGCAAGTTAATGGCTACACCTTC. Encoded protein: CASTGAQVNGYTF.

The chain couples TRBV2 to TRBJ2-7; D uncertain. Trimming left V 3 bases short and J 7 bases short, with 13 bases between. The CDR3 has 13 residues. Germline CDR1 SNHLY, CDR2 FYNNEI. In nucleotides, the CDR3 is TGTGCCAGCAGTGAGTGGAGCTTGGAGGAGCAGTACTTC. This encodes CASSEWSLEEQYF. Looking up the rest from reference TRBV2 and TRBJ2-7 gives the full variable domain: EPEVTQTPSHQVTQMGQEVILRCVPISNHLYFYWYRQILGQKVEFLVSFYNNEISEKSEIFDDQFSVERPDGSNFTLKIRSTKLEDSAMYFCASSEWSLEEQYFGPGTRLTVT.

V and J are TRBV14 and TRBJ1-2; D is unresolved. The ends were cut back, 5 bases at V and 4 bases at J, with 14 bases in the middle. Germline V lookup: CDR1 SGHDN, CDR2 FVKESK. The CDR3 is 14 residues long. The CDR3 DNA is TGTGCCAGCAGCTCCCCGGGGAGCGCCTATGGCTACACCTTC. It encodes CASSSPGSAYGYTF.

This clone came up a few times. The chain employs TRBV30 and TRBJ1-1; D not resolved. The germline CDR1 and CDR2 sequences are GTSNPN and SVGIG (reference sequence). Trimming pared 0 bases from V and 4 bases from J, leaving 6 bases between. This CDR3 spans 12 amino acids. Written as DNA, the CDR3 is TGTGCCTGGAGTGTACTCCTCACTGAAGCTTTCTTT. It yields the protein CAWSVLLTEAFF.

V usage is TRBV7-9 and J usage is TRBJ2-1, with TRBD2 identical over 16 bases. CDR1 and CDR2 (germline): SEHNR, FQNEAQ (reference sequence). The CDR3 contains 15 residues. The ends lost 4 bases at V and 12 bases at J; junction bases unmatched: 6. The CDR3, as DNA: TGTGCCAGCAGCTCTGGGACTAGCGGGGGGGGGCGGCAGTTCTTC. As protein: CASSSGTSGGGRQFF. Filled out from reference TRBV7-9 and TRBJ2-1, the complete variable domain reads DTGVSQNPRHKITKRGQNVTFRCDPISEHNRLYWYRQTLGQGPEFLTYFQNEAQLEKSRLLSDRFSAERPKGSFSTLEIQRTEQGDSAMYLCASSSGTSGGGRQFFGPGTRLTVL.

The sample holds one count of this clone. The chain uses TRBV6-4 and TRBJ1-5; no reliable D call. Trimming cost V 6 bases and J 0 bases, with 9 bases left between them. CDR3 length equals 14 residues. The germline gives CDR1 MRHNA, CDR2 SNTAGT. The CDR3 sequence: CASSGTYSNQPQHF. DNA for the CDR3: TGTGCCAGCAGCGGTACTTATAGCAATCAGCCCCAGCATTTT.